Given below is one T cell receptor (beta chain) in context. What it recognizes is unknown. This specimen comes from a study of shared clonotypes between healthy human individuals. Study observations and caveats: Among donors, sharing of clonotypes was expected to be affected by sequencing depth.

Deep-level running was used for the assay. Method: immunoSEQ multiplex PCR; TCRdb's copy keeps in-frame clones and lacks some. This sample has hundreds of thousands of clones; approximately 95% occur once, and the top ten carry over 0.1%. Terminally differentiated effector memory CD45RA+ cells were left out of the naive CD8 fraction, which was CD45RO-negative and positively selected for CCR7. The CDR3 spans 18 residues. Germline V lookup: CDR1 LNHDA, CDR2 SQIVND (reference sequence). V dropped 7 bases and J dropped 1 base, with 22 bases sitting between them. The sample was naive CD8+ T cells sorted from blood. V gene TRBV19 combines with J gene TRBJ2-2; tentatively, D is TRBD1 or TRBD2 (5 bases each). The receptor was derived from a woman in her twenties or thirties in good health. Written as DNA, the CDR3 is TGTGCCAGTACCCCTAGGGACGACTCAGGCGTGAACACCGGGGAGCTGTTTTTT. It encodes CASTPRDDSGVNTGELFF.